This T cell receptor beta chain was found in a study of blood T cells in healthy people across ages. For the second PCR, which ran for roughly 7 to 11 cycles, a sample-barcoded 5' primer and a J-beta primer mix were used. MiXCR was run by TCRdb on the 5' RACE reads, yielding one entry per CDR3 protein. The sample holds hundreds of thousands of distinct CDR3 sequences, 49% seen once. Details on this clonotype: Sequence at one end of the junction differs from germline and may be a read error.

CDR3 length: 16 residues. CDR1 and CDR2 from the germline V gene are SSHAT and FNYEAQ (reference sequence). This chain uses TRBV7-7 with TRBJ2-5; 8 bases are a match to TRBD1. Sample: blood. The TCR comes from a woman aged 60-70 years in good health. The CDR3 is CASTRGQGASQKTQYF. The DNA for the CDR3 is TGTGCTAGCACCCGCGGACAGGGAGCTTCCCAAAAGACCCAGTACTTC.